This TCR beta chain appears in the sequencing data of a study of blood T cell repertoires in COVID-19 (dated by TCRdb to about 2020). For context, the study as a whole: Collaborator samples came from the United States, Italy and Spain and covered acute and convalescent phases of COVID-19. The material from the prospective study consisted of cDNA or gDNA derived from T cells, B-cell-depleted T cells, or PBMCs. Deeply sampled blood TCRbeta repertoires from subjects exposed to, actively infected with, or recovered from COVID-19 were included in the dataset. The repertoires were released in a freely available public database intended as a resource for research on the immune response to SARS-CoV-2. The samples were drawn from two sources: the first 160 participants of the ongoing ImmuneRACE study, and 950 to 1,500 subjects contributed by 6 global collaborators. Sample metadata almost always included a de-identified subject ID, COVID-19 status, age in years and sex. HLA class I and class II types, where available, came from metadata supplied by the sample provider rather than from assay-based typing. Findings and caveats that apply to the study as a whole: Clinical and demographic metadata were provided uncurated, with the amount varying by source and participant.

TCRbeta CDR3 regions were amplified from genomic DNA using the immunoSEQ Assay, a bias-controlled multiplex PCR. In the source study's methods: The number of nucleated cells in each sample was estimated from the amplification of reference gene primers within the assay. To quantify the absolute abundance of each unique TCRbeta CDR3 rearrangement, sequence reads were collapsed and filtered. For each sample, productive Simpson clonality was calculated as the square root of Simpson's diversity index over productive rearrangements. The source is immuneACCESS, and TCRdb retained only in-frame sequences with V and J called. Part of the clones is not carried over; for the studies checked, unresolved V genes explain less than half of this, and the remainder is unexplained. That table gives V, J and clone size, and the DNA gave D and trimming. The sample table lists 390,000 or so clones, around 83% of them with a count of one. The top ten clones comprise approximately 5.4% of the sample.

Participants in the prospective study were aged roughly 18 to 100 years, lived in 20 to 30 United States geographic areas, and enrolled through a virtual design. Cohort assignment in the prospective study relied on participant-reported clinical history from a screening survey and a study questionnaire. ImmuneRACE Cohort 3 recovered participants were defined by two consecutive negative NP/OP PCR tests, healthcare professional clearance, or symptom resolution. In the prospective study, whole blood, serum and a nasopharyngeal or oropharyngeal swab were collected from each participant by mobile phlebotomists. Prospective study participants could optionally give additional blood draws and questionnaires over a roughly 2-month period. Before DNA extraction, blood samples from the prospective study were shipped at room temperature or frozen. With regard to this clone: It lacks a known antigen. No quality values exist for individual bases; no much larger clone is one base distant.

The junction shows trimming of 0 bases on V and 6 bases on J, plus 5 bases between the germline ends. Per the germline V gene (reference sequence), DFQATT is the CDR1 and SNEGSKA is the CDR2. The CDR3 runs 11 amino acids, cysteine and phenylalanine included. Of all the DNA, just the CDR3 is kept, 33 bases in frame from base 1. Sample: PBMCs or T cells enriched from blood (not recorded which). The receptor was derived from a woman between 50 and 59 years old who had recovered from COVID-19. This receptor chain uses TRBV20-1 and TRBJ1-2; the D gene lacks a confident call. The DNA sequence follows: TGCAGTGCTAGAGAACGGGATGGCTACACCTTC. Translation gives CSARERDGYTF.